This TCR beta chain was retrieved from a study of beta chain features in type 1 diabetes (dated by TCRdb to the late 2010s). Broadly, across the study: No differences in mean age, gender distribution, total cell number or subset yield were found between patients and healthy donors. A total of some 110 million sorted cells were examined across all samples, and the number of cells per subset was strongly correlated with RNA yield. The study compared the TCRB repertoires of sorted circulating CD4+ T cell subsets in recently diagnosed type 1 diabetes patients with those in matched healthy donors. Regulatory and stem cell-like memory subsets were isolated from only 8 patients and roughly eight healthy donors, whereas naive and central memory subsets came from all 28 donors.

Study-wide findings and limitations: Because cDNA rather than genomic DNA was sequenced, highly expressing activated cells could have been over-represented, although no difference in activation and CD3 levels was found between groups. Patients with type 1 diabetes made fewer insertions and deleted more nucleotides at VDJ recombination sites, implying thymic rearrangement abnormalities. In all four CD4+ subsets, TCRB CDR3 length was moderately but significantly shorter in type 1 diabetes patients. Naive, central memory and regulatory TCRB repertoires appeared more similar among patients than among healthy donors. HLA sub-analyses involved small numbers of individuals, so any influence of HLA type on TCRB rearrangement remained unresolved. Shorter templates might have been favored by PCR, but patient and control samples were amplified and corrected together, so both groups would have been affected equally by any skew.

Worth noting for this clone: Its binding antigen is unknown. Qualities for individual bases were not recorded, and no much larger clone is one base off.

Each donor gave one peripheral blood draw, averaging roughly 120 mL, which was collected into heparinised tubes. A BD FACSAria II was used to sort naive, central memory, regulatory and stem cell-like memory CD4+ T cells with a panel that included CD45RO, CCR7, CD25, CD127, CD95 and CD27. Purity was above 95% for every sorted population. Right away, PBMCs were isolated by Lymphoprep density gradient centrifugation and were stained directly, with no culture step. So that batch effects would be minimized, each experiment stained and sorted samples in pairs, pairing one healthy donor with one patient. The entire isolated RNA was reverse transcribed using the High Capacity cDNA Reverse Transcription Kit, and thus expressed TCRB transcripts were sequenced. Deep immunoSEQ sequencing was performed on naive, central memory and regulatory T cell samples, with an average of approximately 3.9 million total reads per sample. After sorted cells were lysed in RLT buffer, RNA was extracted with DNase-treated RNeasy Micro or Mini kits, with the choice depending on cell number. To prevent cross-contamination, each cell subset was processed individually, whereas patient and healthy donor samples were processed jointly. TCRB sequences were amplified from cDNA with the immunoSEQ multiplex PCR, producing 87-bp fragments spanning the CDR3 region. Sequencing of the amplicons was performed on the Illumina HiSeq platform. In the authors' own workflow: Synthetic template baselines were used to correct PCR bias computationally, reads within Hamming distance 2 were collapsed together, and singletons that could not be merged were discarded. Reads were aligned against IMGT to assign V, D and J genes, CDR3 length and insertions or deletions at six rearrangement sites. Within each subset, clonotype counts were normalized to sorted cell number, after which true diversity and Gini coefficients were computed with the tcR R package. The overlap coefficient, calculated on TCRB nucleotide sequences, was used to measure repertoire sharing. Out-of-frame TCRB sequences from naive cells were analyzed as a proxy for the pre-selection repertoire. Entries here come from immuneACCESS through TCRdb and include only in-frame sequences with V and J called. Some clones fail to appear in such tables; in the studies checked, an unresolved V gene covers under half of the shortfall, and the cause of the remainder is unknown. That table gives V, J and clone size, and the DNA gave D and trimming. A total of hundreds of thousands of clones appear in this sample, roughly an eighth of them only once. Clones ranked in the top ten supply about 0.016% of the sample.

This receptor was identified in a man younger than 45 with type 1 diabetes. Sequencing used naive CD4+ T cells from blood. The cell subset or site label corresponds to: true naive CD4+ T cells.

CDR3 protein: CASSLEFTGDQPQHF. The nucleotides are TGTGCCAGCAGTTTAGAGTTCACAGGGGACCAGCCCCAGCATTTT. Recombination connected TRBV27 to TRBJ1-5; TRBD1 lines up with 7 middle nucleotides. Relative to germline, V is missing 2 bases and J is missing 7 bases, with 8 bases of the junction outside any gene match. The CDR3, cysteine through phenylalanine, is 15 amino acids long. The kept DNA is CDR3 alone, 45 bases in frame from the first base. The germline V gene (reference sequence) sets CDR1 to MNHEY and CDR2 to SMNVEV.